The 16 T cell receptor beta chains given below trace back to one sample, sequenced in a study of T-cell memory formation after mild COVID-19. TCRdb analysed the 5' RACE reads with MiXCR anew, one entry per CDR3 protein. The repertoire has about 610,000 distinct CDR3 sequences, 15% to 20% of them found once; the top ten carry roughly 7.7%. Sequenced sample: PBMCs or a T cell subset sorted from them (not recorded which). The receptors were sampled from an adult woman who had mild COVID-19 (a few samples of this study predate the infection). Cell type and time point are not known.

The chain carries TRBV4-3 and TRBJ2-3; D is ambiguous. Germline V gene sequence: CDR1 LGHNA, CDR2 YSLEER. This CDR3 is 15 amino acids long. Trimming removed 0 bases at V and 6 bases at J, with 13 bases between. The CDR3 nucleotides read TGCGCCAGCAGCCAAGATCAAGACACTTGGGATACGCAGTATTTT. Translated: CASSQDQDTWDTQYF.

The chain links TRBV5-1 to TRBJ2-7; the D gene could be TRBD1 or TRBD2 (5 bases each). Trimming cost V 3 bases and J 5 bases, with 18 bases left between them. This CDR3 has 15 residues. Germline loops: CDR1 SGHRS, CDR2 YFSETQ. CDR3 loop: CASSSGTRRIHEQYF. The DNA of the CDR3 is TGCGCCAGCAGCTCCGGGACGCGTAGGATCCACGAGCAGTACTTC.

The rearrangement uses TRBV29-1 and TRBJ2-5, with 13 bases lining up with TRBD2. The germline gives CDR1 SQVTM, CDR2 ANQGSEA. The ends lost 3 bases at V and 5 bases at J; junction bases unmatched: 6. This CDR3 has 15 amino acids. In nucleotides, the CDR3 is TGCAGCGTTGATCCCGGACTAGCGGGAGTTGAGACCCAGTACTTC. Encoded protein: CSVDPGLAGVETQYF.

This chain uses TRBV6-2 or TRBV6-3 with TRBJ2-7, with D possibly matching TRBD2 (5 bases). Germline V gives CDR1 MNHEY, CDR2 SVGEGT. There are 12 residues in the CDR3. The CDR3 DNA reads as TGTGCTGGCGGGTCTCGCTCCTACGAGCAGTACTTC. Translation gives CAGGSRSYEQYF.

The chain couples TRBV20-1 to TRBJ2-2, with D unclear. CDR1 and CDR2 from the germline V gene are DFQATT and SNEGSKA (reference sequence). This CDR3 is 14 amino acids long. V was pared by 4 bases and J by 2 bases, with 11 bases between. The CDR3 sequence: CSATHSSNTGELFF. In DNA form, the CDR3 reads TGCAGTGCTACGCATTCTTCTAACACCGGGGAGCTGTTTTTT.

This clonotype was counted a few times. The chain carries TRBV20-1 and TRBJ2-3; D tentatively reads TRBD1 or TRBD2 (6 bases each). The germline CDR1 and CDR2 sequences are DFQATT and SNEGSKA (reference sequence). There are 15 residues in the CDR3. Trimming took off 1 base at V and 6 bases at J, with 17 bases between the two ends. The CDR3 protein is CSARALTRGADTQYF. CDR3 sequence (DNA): TGCAGTGCTAGAGCCCTGACTAGGGGGGCGGATACGCAGTATTTT.

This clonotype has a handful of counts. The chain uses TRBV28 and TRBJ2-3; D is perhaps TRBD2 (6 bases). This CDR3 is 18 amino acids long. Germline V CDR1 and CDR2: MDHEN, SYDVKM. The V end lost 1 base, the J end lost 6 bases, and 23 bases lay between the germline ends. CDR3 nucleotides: TGTGCCAGCAGTTTATCCATTATTGGGACTCCGGCCGGGGATACGCAGTATTTT. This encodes CASSLSIIGTPAGDTQYF.

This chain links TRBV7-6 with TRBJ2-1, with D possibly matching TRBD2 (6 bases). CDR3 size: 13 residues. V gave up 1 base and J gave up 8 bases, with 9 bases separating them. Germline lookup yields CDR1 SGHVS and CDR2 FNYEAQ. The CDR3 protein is CASSLVWGDEQFF. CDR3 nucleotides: TGTGCCAGCAGCTTAGTTTGGGGGGATGAGCAGTTCTTC.

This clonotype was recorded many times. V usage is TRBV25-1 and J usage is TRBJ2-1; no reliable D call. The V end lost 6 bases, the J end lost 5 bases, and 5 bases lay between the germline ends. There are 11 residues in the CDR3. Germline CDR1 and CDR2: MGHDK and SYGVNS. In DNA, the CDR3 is TGTGCCAGCAGCCCAGACAATGAGCAGTTCTTC. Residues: CASSPDNEQFF.

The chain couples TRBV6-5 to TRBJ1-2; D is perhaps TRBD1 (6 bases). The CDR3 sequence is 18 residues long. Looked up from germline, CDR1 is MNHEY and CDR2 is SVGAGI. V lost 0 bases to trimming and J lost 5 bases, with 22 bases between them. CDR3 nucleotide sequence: TGTGCCAGCAGTTACTCGAGTCCCCCACCAGGGGCGACTTATGGCTACACCTTC. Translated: CASSYSSPPPGATYGYTF.

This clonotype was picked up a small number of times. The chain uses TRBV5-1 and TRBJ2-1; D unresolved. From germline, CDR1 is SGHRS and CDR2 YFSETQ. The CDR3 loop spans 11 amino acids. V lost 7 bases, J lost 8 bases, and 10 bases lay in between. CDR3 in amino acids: CASGRDYEQFF. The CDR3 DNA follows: TGCGCCAGCGGTAGAGACTATGAGCAGTTCTTC.

CDR3 sequence: CASDRGSGANVLTF. CDR3 sequence (DNA): TGTGCCAGCGACAGGGGGTCTGGGGCCAACGTCCTGACTTTC. The V call is TRBV18, the J call TRBJ2-6; 9 bases map to TRBD1. Germline CDR1 is KGHSH and CDR2 is LQKENI. V shed 8 bases, J shed 1 base, and the junction held 0 bases outside the gene matches. This CDR3 has 14 amino acids.

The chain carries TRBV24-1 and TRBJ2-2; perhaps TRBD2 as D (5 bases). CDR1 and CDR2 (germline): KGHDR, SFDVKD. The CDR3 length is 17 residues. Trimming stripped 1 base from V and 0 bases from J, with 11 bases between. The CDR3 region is CATSDLGPGTNTGELFF. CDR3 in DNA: TGTGCCACCAGTGATTTAGGTCCGGGAACGAACACCGGGGAGCTGTTTTTT.

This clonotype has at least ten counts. The CDR3 reads CASSVQPRGAYEQYF. The CDR3 nucleotides read TGTGCCAGCAGCGTACAACCTCGCGGGGCCTACGAGCAGTACTTC. The J gene is TRBJ2-7, the V gene TRBV9; maybe TRBD2 (6 bases). The CDR3 is 15 amino acids. Germline assignment: CDR1 SGDLS and CDR2 YYNGEE. The V gene lost 1 base and the J gene lost 2 bases, with 13 bases spanning the gap. The whole variable domain, filled in from reference TRBV9 and TRBJ2-7, reads DSGVTQTPKHLITATGQRVTLRCSPRSGDLSVYWYQQSLDQGLQFLIQYYNGEERAKGNILERFSAQQFPDLHSELNLSSLELGDSALYFCASSVQPRGAYEQYFGPGTRLTVT.

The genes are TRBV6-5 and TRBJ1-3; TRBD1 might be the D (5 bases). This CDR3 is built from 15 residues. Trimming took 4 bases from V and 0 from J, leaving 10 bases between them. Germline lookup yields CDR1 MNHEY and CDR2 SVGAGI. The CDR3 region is CASSSGIHSGNTIYF. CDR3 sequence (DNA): TGTGCCAGCAGTTCAGGGATCCACTCTGGAAACACCATATATTTT.

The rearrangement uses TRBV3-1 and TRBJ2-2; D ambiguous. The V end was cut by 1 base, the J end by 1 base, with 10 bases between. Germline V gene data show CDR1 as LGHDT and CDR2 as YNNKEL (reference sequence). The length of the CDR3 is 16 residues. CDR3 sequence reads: CASSQVASLNTGELFF. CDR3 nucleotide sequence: TGTGCCAGCAGCCAAGTAGCCTCGTTGAACACCGGGGAGCTGTTTTTT.